This T cell receptor (beta chain) was sequenced for a study of blood T cell repertoires in COVID-19. Measured with immunoSEQ multiplex PCR; TCRdb has only the in-frame clones, and not every one. The sample includes 150,000 or so clones, 88% of them seen just once. The sequence was obtained from a woman aged 45-65 years who had recovered from COVID-19. The specimen was PBMCs or T cells enriched from blood (not recorded which).

CDR3 region: CASSTTGSYEQYF. DNA of the CDR3: TGTGCCAGTAGCACGACAGGTTCCTACGAGCAGTACTTC. The chain has TRBV19 and TRBJ2-7, with D possibly TRBD1 on 6 matching bases. The CDR3 has 13 residues. The V and J ends lost 6 bases and 1 base respectively, with 10 bases between them. CDR1 and CDR2 from the germline V gene are LNHDA and SQIVND (reference sequence).